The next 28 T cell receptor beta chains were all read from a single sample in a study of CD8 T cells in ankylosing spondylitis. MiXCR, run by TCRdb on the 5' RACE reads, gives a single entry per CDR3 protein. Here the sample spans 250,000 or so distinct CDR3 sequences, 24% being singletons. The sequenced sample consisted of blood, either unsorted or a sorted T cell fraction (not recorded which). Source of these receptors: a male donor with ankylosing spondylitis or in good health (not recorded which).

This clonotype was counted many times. The CDR3 here is CASSSPSGTRGNEQFF. Here the CDR3 DNA reads TGTGCCAGCAGTTCCCCTTCCGGGACTAGGGGGAATGAGCAGTTCTTC. The chain links TRBV6-5 to TRBJ2-1; 8 bases match TRBD2. The J segment lost 7 bases and the V segment lost 4 bases, leaving 12 bases of the junction unmatched. From germline, CDR1 is MNHEY and CDR2 SVGAGI. The CDR3 contains 16 residues.

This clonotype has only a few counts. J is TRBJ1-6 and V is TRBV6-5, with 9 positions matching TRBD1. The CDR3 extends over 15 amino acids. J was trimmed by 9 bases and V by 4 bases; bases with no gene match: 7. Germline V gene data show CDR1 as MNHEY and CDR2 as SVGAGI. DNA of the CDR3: TGTGCCAGCAGTTCCCGACAGGGGGTCGGTTCACCCCTCCACTTT. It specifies CASSSRQGVGSPLHF.

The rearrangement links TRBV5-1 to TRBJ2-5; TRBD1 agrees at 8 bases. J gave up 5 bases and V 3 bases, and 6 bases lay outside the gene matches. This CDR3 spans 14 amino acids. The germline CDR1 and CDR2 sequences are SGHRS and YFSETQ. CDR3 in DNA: TGCGCCAGCAGCTACGGACAGGGATCGGAGACCCAGTACTTC. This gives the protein CASSYGQGSETQYF.

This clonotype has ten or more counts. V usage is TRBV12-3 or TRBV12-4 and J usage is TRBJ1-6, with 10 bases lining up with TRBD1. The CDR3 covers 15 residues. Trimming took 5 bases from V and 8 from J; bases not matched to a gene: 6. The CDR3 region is CASSLPGQGYSPLHF. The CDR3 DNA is TGTGCCAGCAGTCTACCGGGACAGGGGTATTCACCCCTCCACTTT.

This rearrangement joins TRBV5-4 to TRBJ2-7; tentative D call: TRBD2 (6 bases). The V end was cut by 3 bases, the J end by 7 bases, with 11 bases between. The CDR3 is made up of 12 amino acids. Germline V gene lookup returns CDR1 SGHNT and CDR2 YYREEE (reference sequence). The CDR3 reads CASSWRDGEQYF. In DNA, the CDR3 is TGTGCCAGCAGCTGGCGGGATGGGGAGCAGTACTTC.

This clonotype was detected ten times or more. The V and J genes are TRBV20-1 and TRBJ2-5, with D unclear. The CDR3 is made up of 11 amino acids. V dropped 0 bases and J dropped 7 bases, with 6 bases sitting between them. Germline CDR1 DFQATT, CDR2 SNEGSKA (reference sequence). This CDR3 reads CSARDLSTQYF. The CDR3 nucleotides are TGCAGTGCTAGAGATCTGTCGACCCAGTACTTC.

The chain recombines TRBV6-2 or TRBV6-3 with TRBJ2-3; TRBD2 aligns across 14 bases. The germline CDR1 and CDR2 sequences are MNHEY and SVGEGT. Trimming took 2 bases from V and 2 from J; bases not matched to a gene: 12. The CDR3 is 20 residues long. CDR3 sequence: CASSYTSGTSGGLITDTQYF. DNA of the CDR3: TGTGCCAGCAGTTACACCTCCGGGACTAGCGGGGGCCTTATCACAGATACGCAGTATTTT.

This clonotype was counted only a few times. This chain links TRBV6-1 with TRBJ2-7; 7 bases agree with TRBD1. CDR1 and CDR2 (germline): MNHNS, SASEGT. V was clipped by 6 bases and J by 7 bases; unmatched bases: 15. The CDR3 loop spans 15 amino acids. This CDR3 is CASSSTGQVRFEQYF. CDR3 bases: TGTGCCAGCAGCTCTACCGGACAGGTCCGTTTTGAGCAGTACTTC.

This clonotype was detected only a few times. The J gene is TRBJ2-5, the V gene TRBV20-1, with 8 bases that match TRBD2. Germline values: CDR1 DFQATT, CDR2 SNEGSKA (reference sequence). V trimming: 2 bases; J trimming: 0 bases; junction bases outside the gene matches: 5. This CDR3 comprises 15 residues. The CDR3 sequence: CSARPGGGNQETQYF. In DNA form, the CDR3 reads TGCAGTGCTAGACCGGGCGGGGGGAACCAAGAGACCCAGTACTTC.

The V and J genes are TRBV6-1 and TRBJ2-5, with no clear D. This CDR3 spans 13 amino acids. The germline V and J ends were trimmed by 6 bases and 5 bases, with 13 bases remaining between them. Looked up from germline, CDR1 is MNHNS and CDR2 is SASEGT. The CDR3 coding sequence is TGTGCCAGCAGCAAGGTGCTCTACGAGACCCAGTACTTC. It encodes CASSKVLYETQYF.

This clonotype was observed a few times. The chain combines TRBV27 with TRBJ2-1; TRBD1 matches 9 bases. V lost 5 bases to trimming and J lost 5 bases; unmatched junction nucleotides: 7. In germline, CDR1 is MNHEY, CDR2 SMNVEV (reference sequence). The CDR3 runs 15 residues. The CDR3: CASSIRDRVDNEQFF. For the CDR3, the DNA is TGTGCCAGCAGTATCCGGGACAGGGTGGACAATGAGCAGTTCTTC.

CDR3 in amino acids: CASRNAGTGLSPLHF. The CDR3 nucleotides read TGTGCCAGCAGGAACGCCGGGACAGGGTTATCACCCCTCCACTTT. The V call is TRBV6-1, the J call TRBJ1-6; TRBD1 matches 9 bases. This CDR3 has 15 residues. Unmatched junction bases numbered 10, after V lost 6 bases and J lost 10 bases. Per the germline V gene, CDR1 is MNHNS and CDR2 is SASEGT.

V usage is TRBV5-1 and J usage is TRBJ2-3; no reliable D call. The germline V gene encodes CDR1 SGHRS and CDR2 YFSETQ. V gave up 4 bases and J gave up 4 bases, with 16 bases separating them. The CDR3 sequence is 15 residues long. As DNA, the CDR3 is TGCGCCAGCAGCCCCTGGGCCGTCGCCGCAGATACGCAGTATTTT. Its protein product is CASSPWAVAADTQYF.

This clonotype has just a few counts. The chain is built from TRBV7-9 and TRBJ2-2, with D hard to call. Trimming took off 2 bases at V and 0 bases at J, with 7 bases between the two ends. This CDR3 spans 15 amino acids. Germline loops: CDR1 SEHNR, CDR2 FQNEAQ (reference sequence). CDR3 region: CASSLLTANTGELFF. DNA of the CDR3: TGTGCCAGCAGCTTACTGACCGCGAACACCGGGGAGCTGTTTTTT.

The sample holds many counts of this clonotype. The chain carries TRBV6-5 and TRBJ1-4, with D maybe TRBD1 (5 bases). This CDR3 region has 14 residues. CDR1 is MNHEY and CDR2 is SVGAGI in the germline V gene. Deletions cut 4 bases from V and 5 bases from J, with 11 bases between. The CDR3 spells CASSFDRRNEKLFF. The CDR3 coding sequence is TGTGCCAGCAGTTTCGACAGACGGAATGAAAAACTGTTTTTT.

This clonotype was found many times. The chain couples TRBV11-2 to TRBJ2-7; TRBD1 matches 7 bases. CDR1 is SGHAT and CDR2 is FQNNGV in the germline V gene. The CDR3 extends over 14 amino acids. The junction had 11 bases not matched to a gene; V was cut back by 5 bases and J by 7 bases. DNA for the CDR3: TGTGCCAGCAGCCCGGTGACAGGGCAAGGGGAGCAGTACTTC. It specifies CASSPVTGQGEQYF.

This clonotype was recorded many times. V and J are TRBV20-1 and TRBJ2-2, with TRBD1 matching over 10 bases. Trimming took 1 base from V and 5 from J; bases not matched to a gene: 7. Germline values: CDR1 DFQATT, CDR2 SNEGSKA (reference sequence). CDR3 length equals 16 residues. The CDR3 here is CSARADRGRYTGELFF. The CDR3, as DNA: TGCAGTGCTAGAGCCGACAGGGGGCGATATACCGGGGAGCTGTTTTTT.

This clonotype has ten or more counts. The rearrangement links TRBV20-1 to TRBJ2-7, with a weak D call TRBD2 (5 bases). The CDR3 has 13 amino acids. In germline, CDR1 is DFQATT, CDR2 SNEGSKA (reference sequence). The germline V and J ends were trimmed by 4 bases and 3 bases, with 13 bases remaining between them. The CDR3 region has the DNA TGCAGTGCTACCCAGGCGGGTCTCTACGAGCAGTACTTC. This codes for CSATQAGLYEQYF.

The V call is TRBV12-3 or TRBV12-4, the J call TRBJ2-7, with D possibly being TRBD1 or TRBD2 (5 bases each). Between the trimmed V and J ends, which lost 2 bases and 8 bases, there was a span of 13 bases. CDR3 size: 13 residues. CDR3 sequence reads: CASSLMGERQQYF. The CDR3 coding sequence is TGTGCCAGCAGTTTAATGGGGGAGCGGCAGCAGTACTTC.

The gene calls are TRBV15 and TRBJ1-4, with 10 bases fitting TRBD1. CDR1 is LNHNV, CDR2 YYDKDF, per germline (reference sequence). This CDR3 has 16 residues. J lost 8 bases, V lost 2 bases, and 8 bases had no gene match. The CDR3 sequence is CATSRTPGQGREKLFF. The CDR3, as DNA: TGTGCCACCAGCAGAACCCCGGGACAGGGGCGGGAAAAACTGTTTTTT. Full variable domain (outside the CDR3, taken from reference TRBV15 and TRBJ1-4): DAMVIQNPRYQVTQFGKPVTLSCSQTLNHNVMYWYQQKSSQAPKLLFHYYDKDFNNEADTPDNFQSRRPNTSFCFLDIRSPGLGDTAMYLCATSRTPGQGREKLFFGSGTQLSVL.

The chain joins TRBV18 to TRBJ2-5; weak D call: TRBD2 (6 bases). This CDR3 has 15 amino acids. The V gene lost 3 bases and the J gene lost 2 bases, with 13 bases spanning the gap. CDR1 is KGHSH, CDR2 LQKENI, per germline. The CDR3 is CASSPVSGNQETQYF. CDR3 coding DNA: TGTGCCAGCTCACCCGTTAGCGGCAATCAAGAGACCCAGTACTTC. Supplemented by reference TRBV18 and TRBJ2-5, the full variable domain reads NAGVMQNPRHLVRRRGQEARLRCSPMKGHSHVYWYRQLPEEGLKFMVYLQKENIIDESGMPKERFSAEFPKEGPSILRIQQVVRGDSAAYFCASSPVSGNQETQYFGPGTRLLVL.

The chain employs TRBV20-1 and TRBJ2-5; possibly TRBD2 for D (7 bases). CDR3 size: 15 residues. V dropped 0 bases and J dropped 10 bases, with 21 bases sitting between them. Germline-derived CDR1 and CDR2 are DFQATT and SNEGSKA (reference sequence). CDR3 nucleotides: TGCAGTGCTAGAGATTGGGGCGGGGGCCCCTCGATCCAGTACTTC. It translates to CSARDWGGGPSIQYF.

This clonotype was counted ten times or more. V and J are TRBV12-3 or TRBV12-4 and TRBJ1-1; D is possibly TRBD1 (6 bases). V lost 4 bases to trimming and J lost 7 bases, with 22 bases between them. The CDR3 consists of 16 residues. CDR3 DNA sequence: TGTGCCAGCAGTTCCCCCAGAAGATCGCGAGGGGGTGAAGCTTTCTTT. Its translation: CASSSPRRSRGGEAFF.

Here the CDR3 DNA reads TGCAGTGTGAACACTAATACAGGGGTAGTGGGTACATACAATGAGCAGTTCTTC. Residues: CSVNTNTGVVGTYNEQFF. The rearrangement joins TRBV20-1 to TRBJ2-1, with 7 bases identical to TRBD1. CDR1 DFQATT and CDR2 SNEGSKA come from the germline V gene (reference sequence). Losses at the gene ends were 7 bases for V and 4 bases for J; bases not matched to a gene: 22. CDR3 length: 18 amino acids.

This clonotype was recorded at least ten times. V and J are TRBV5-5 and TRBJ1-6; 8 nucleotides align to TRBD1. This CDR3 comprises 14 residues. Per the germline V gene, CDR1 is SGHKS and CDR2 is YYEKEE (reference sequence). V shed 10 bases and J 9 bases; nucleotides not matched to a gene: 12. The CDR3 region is CAGSRTGSGSPLHF. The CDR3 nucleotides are TGTGCCGGTTCAAGGACAGGGTCGGGTTCACCCCTCCACTTT. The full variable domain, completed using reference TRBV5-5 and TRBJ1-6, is DAGVTQSPTHLIKTRGQQVTLRCSPISGHKSVSWYQQVLGQGPQFIFQYYEKEERGRGNFPDRFSARQFPNYSSELNVNALLLGDSALYLCAGSRTGSGSPLHFGNGTRLTVT.

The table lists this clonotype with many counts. The CDR3, as DNA: TGTGCCATCAGTGATGTCCGGGACTACCAAGAGACCCAGTACTTC. Protein: CAISDVRDYQETQYF. The rearrangement links TRBV10-3 to TRBJ2-5; maybe TRBD2 (6 bases). Germline CDR1 is ENHRY and CDR2 is SYGVKD. The CDR3 consists of 15 residues. V was shortened by 3 bases and J by 0 bases, with 11 bases between the two germline ends.

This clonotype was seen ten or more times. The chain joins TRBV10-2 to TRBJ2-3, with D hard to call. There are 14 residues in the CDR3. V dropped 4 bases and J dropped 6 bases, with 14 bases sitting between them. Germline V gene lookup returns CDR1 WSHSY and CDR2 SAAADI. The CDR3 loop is CASSASSLGDTQYF. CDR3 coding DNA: TGCGCCAGCAGTGCATCCAGTCTAGGGGATACGCAGTATTTT.

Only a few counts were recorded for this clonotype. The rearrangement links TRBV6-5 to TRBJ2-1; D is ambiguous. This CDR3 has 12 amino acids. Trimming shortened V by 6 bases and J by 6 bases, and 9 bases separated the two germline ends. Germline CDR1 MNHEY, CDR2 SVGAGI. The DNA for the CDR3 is TGTGCCAGCAGACTGCCCCCCAATGAGCAGTTCTTC. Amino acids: CASRLPPNEQFF.